Listed below are T cell receptor beta chains from one sample, sequenced in a study of cytomegalovirus exposure and HLA in healthy donors. Libraries were prepared by immunoSEQ multiplex PCR; TCRdb keeps only in-frame clonotypes and omits some of them. The sample lists about 150,000 clones, roughly 60% occurring once. Sequencing was carried out using PBMCs. The receptors shown here come from a woman in her thirties or forties in good health and CMV-seronegative. CDR3s include the opening cysteine and the closing phenylalanine or tryptophan. A D gene is named only where the DNA matches it firmly. Not every row has a clone size; where given, it reads once, few, many or a size class.

d_gene | j_gene | abundance | v_gene | CDR3nt | CDR3aa
- | TRBJ2-5 | - | TRBV19 | TGTGCCAGTAGTAATTATCCGGGACTCCTCCAAGAGACCCAGTACTTC | CASSNYPGLLQETQYF
- | TRBJ1-1 | - | TRBV5-8 | TGTGCCAGCAGCCCGGGCAGGGGTTCGAACACTGAAGCTTTCTTT | CASSPGRGSNTEAFF
TRBD1 | TRBJ2-1 | few | TRBV7-9 | TGTGCCAGCAGCCTAAGGACAGGGCAATACAATGAGCAGTTCTTC | CASSLRTGQYNEQFF
- | TRBJ2-6 | - | TRBV28 | TGTGCCAGCAGTTTAGTCCTCTCTGGGGCCAACGTCCTGACTTTC | CASSLVLSGANVLTF
- | TRBJ1-4 | - | TRBV18 | TGTGCCAGCTCACCATCAGCGGGAGGCGAAAAACTGTTTTTT | CASSPSAGGEKLFF
- | TRBJ1-5 | - | TRBV30 | TGTGCCTGGAGTTTACGGGGGTATCAGCCCCAGCATTTT | CAWSLRGYQPQHF
- | TRBJ1-1 | - | TRBV6-4 | TGTGCCAGCAGCTTGGAGGTGAACACTGAAGCTTTCTTT | CASSLEVNTEAFF
- | TRBJ2-7 | - | TRBV5-6 | TGTGCCAGCAGTTACACGACAGGGCGGGGTGGCGAGCAGTACTTC | CASSYTTGRGGEQYF
- | TRBJ1-5 | once | TRBV19 | TGTGCCAGTAGCGACAATAGCAATCAGCCCCAGCATTTT | CASSDNSNQPQHF
- | TRBJ1-5 | - | TRBV5-1 | TGCGCCAGCAGCTTGGACGGGGATCAGCCCCAGCATTTT | CASSLDGDQPQHF
- | TRBJ2-7 | - | TRBV28 | TGTGCCAGCAGTTTATATCTCTCTAGTAAGGACGAGCAGTACTTC | CASSLYLSSKDEQYF
- | TRBJ1-1 | once | TRBV6-5 | TGTGCCAGCAGCCCCTACTCGAACACTGAAGCTTTCTTT | CASSPYSNTEAFF
- | TRBJ1-6 | - | TRBV30 | TGTGCCTGGAACCGGGGTAGAAATTCACCCCTCCACTTT | CAWNRGRNSPLHF
TRBD2 | TRBJ2-5 | - | TRBV12-5 | TGTGCTAGTACGACTAGCGGGGGGCAAGAGACCCAGTACTTC | CASTTSGGQETQYF
- | TRBJ1-2 | - | TRBV7-9 | TGTGCAGAGGGGGGGGCGGCCCCAAACTATGGCTACACCTTC | CAEGGAAPNYGYTF
- | TRBJ2-7 | - | TRBV5-1 | TGCGCCAGCAGCAAGGTAGCCCAAGGGGCAGGCGAGCAGTACTTC | CASSKVAQGAGEQYF
- | TRBJ2-2 | once | TRBV2 | TGTGCCAGCAGTTGGGGTCAGGGCCGGAACACCGGGGAGCTGTTTTTT | CASSWGQGRNTGELFF
- | TRBJ2-5 | once | TRBV6-6 | TGTGCCAGCAGTTACGGGGCTGCCTCACAAGAGACCCAGTACTTC | CASSYGAASQETQYF
- | TRBJ1-1 | - | TRBV11-1 | TGTGCCAGCAGCTTAGCTCAGGCGAACACTGAAGCTTTCTTT | CASSLAQANTEAFF
- | TRBJ1-5 | few | TRBV14 | TGTGCCAGCAGCCAAGATTTACGGCAGCCCCAGCATTTT | CASSQDLRQPQHF
TRBD1 | TRBJ2-3 | - | TRBV7-9 | TGTGCCAGCAGCCCCCGGACAGGGCGAACAGATACGCAGTATTTT | CASSPRTGRTDTQYF
- | TRBJ1-3 | - | TRBV5-4 | TGTGCCAGCAGCGTAGACGGGGCTGGAAACACCATATATTTT | CASSVDGAGNTIYF
- | TRBJ2-7 | - | TRBV5-1 | TGCGCCAGCAGCTTGGAGAGCTACGAGCAGTACTTC | CASSLESYEQYF
TRBD2 | TRBJ2-2 | - | TRBV19 | TGTGCCAGTAGTATTCGGGGACTAGCGGGGCAGAGCGGGGAGCTGTTTTTT | CASSIRGLAGQSGELFF
- | TRBJ1-5 | few | TRBV27 | TGTGCCAGCAGTTTAAGTGAAGCAGGTCAGCCCCAGCATTTT | CASSLSEAGQPQHF
TRBD1 | TRBJ1-2 | - | TRBV5-6 | TGTGCCAGCAGCCACAGGACAGGGGCAAACTATGGCTACACCTTC | CASSHRTGANYGYTF
TRBD1 | TRBJ1-2 | - | TRBV20-1 | TGCAGTGCTTCAGACAGGGGTGGCTACACCTTC | CSASDRGGYTF
- | TRBJ1-3 | - | TRBV4-1 | TGCGCCAGCAGCCAAGTAGGGGAATACACCATATATTTT | CASSQVGEYTIYF
- | TRBJ1-1 | - | TRBV18 | TGTGCCAGCTCACCCCCCAGGGGATCTTTGAACACTGAAGCTTTCTTT | CASSPPRGSLNTEAFF
TRBD1 | TRBJ1-6 | few | TRBV2 | TGTGCCAGCCGCCGTGGACAGGAGGCTTCACCCCTCCACTTT | CASRRGQEASPLHF
TRBD2 | TRBJ2-5 | few | TRBV4-2 | TGTGCCAGCAGCCAAGAAGTACGACTAGCGGGGGGGCTTCAAGAGACCCAGTACTTC | CASSQEVRLAGGLQETQYF
- | TRBJ2-7 | - | TRBV9 | TGTGCCAGCAGCGTAGAAGTGAGCTCCTACGAGCAGTACTTC | CASSVEVSSYEQYF
- | TRBJ1-1 | - | TRBV2 | TGTGCCAGCAGTGAACAAGGAGGTATGAACACTGAAGCTTTCTTT | CASSEQGGMNTEAFF
TRBD1 | TRBJ1-2 | - | TRBV5-8 | TGTGCCAGCAGTTTGCCCCCTACCACAGGGGGCGTCATCTATGGCTACACCTTC | CASSLPPTTGGVIYGYTF
- | TRBJ2-2 | many | TRBV6-6 | TGTGCCACAGGAGTGAACAGGCGATCGAACACCGGGGAGCTGTTTTTT | CATGVNRRSNTGELFF
TRBD1 | TRBJ2-7 | - | TRBV7-2 | TGTGCCAGCAGCTCATTGGGGACAGGGGAGGCCGAGCAGTACTTC | CASSSLGTGEAEQYF
- | TRBJ1-2 | - | TRBV27 | TGTGCCAGCAGACTCGACAGGCGGAATAACTATGGCTACACCTTC | CASRLDRRNNYGYTF
- | TRBJ2-3 | - | TRBV7-9 | TGTGCCAGCAGCCGCATCTCGGCGGGGAAAGGGGATACGCAGTATTTT | CASSRISAGKGDTQYF
- | TRBJ1-1 | few | TRBV11-2 | TGTGCCAGCAGCTTAGATCCGCGGATTGAAGCTTTCTTT | CASSLDPRIEAFF
- | TRBJ1-5 | - | TRBV15 | TGTGCCACCAGCTCTGGGAGGGGGGCAAGCAATCAGCCCCAGCATTTT | CATSSGRGASNQPQHF
TRBD1 | TRBJ2-7 | medium-sized | TRBV10-3 | TGTGCCATCAGACCGAACAGGGGGTCCTACGAGCAGTACTTC | CAIRPNRGSYEQYF
- | TRBJ2-7 | - | TRBV4-1 | TGCGCCAGCAGCCCTTCAAAAGTCAGCTACGAGCAGTACTTC | CASSPSKVSYEQYF
- | TRBJ2-1 | - | TRBV11-2 | TGTGCCAGCAGCTTCGCGGATCATAGGGGTTACAATGAGCAGTTCTTC | CASSFADHRGYNEQFF
- | TRBJ2-3 | - | TRBV7-2 | TGTGCCAGCAGCCTCGACAGTGGAGGGGCGGATACGCAGTATTTT | CASSLDSGGADTQYF
TRBD1 | TRBJ1-5 | - | TRBV6-1 | TGTGCCAGCAGCCTAGGACAGGGGGCAAATCAGCCCCAGCATTTT | CASSLGQGANQPQHF
- | TRBJ2-2 | few | TRBV5-1 | TGCGCCAGCAGCGTTCAGGGTCCCACCGGGGAGCTGTTTTTT | CASSVQGPTGELFF
- | TRBJ2-2 | - | TRBV2 | TGTGCCAGCAAGACAAGGAACACCGGGGAGCTGTTTTTT | CASKTRNTGELFF
- | TRBJ1-6 | - | TRBV7-9 | TGTGCCAGCAGCTCCCAGACAGGACCACGGACCCTCCACTTT | CASSSQTGPRTLHF
- | TRBJ1-2 | - | TRBV18 | TGTGCCAGCTCACCACCGGGTTTCGCGACAGTCTATGGCTACACCTTC | CASSPPGFATVYGYTF
TRBD1 | TRBJ1-5 | - | TRBV7-2 | TGTGCCAGCAGCTTAGAAATAGGGGGCGGTCAGCCCCAGCATTTT | CASSLEIGGGQPQHF
- | TRBJ1-4 | - | TRBV4-3 | TGCGCCAGCAGCCAGGGGGGATTAGGGGAAAAACTGTTTTTT | CASSQGGLGEKLFF
- | TRBJ2-3 | - | TRBV5-4 | TGTGCCAGCACACAGGATGGGTATACGCAGTATTTT | CASTQDGYTQYF
TRBD1 | TRBJ2-7 | - | TRBV27 | TGTGCCAGCAGTTTAATCGGACAGGTACCCTACGAGCAGTACTTC | CASSLIGQVPYEQYF
TRBD2 | TRBJ2-5 | - | TRBV7-2 | TGTGCCAGCAGCCCCCCGGGGGGGAGCCAAGAGACCCAGTACTTC | CASSPPGGSQETQYF
TRBD1 | TRBJ2-7 | - | TRBV5-1 | TGCGCCAGCAGCTTGGTATTTTCGGGGACAGGTTCCCTCGAGCAGTACTTC | CASSLVFSGTGSLEQYF
- | TRBJ2-5 | - | TRBV6-5 | TGTGCCAGCAGAAAGAGGAGGACCCAGTACTTC | CASRKRRTQYF
TRBD1 | TRBJ2-7 | - | TRBV7-6 | TGTGCCAGCAGCTTTGACAGGGGGCCCTACGAGCAGTACTTC | CASSFDRGPYEQYF
TRBD1 | TRBJ1-2 | - | TRBV19 | TGTGCCAGTAGTATAGAGACAGGGGGTTATGGCTACACCTTC | CASSIETGGYGYTF
TRBD2 | TRBJ2-2 | - | TRBV7-2 | TGTGCCAGCAGCCTTAGCGGGACCGGGGAGCTGTTTTTT | CASSLSGTGELFF